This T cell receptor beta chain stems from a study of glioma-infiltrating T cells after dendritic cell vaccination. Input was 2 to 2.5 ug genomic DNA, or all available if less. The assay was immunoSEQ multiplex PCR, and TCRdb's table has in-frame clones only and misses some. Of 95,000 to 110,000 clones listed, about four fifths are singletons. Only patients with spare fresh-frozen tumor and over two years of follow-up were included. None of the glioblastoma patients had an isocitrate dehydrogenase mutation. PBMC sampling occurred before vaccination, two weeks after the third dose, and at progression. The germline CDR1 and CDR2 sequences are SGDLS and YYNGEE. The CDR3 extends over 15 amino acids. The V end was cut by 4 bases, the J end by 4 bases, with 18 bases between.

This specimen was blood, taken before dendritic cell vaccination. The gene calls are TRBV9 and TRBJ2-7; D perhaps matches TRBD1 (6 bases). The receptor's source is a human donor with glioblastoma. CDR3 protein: CASSPSTGTAYEQYF. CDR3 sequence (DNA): TGTGCCAGCAGCCCCTCTACAGGGACCGCATACGAGCAGTACTTC.